This entry features one TCR beta chain sequence. Using a J-beta primer mix together with a sample-barcoded 5' primer, a second PCR was run for about 6 to 11 cycles. One entry per CDR3 protein results from TCRdb running MiXCR on the 5' RACE reads. Of about 840,000 distinct CDR3 sequences detected, just under 30% appear once; the ten largest clones hold roughly 10%. The data belong to a study of blood T cells in healthy people across ages. This CDR3 contains 13 residues. Germline CDR1 is SQVTM and CDR2 is ANQGSEA. The J segment lost 13 bases and the V segment lost 7 bases, leaving 16 bases of the junction unmatched. This sample was shared with a second study, whose subject was T cells of mothers and their children. This second study notes: A few healthy Caucasian mothers gave samples, and so did their six children.

The specimen sequenced was blood. This TCR was recovered from a woman between 40 and 50 years old in good health. V and J are TRBV29-1 and TRBJ2-3, with 8 nucleotides matching TRBD1. The CDR3 spells CSADGQGARYEYF. CDR3 nucleotides: TGCAGCGCTGACGGCCAGGGGGCCAGATACGAGTATTTT.